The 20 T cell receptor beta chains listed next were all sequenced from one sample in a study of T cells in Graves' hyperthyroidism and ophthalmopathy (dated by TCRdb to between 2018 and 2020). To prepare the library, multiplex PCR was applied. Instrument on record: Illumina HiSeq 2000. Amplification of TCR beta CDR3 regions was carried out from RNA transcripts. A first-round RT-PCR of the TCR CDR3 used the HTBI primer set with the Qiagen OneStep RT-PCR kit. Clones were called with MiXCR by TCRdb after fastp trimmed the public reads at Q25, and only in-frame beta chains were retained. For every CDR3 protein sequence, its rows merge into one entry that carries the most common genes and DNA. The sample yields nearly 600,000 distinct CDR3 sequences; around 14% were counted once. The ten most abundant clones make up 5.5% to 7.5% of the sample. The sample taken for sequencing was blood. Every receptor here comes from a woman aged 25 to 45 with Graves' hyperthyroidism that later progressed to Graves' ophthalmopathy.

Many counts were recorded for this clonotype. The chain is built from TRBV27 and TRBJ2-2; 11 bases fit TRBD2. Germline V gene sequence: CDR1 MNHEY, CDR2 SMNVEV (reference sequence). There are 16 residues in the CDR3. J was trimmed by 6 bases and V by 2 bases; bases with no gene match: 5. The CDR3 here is CASSLLSGRAAGELFF. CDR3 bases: TGTGCCAGCAGTTTACTTAGCGGGAGGGCCGCCGGGGAGCTGTTTTTT.

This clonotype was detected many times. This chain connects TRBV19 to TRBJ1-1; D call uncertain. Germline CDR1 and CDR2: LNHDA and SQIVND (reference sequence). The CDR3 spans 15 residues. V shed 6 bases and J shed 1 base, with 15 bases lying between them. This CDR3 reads CASSPKVWGNTEAFF. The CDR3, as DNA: TGTGCCAGTAGCCCTAAGGTTTGGGGGAACACTGAAGCTTTCTTT. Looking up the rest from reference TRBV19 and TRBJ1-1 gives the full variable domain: DGGITQSPKYLFRKEGQNVTLSCEQNLNHDAMYWYRQDPGQGLRLIYYSQIVNDFQKGDIAEGYSVSREKKESFPLTVTSAQKNPTAFYLCASSPKVWGNTEAFFGQGTRLTVV.

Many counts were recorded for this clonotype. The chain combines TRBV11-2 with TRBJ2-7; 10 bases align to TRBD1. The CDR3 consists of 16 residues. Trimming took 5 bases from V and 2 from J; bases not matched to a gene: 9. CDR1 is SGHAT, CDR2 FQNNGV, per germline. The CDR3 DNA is TGTGCCAGCAGCCCAGCCGGGACAGGGGTCGCCTACGAGCAGTACTTC. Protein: CASSPAGTGVAYEQYF. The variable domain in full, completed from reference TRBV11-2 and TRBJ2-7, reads EAGVAQSPRYKIIEKRQSVAFWCNPISGHATLYWYQQILGQGPKLLIQFQNNGVVDDSQLPKDRFSAERLKGVDSTLKIQPAKLEDSAVYLCASSPAGTGVAYEQYFGPGTRLTVT.

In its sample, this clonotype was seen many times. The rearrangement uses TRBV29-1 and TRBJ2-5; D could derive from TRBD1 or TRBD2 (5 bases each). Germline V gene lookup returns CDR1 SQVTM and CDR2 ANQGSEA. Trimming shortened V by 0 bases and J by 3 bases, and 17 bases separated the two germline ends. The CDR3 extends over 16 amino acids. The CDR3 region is CSVEDQRGAWKETQYF. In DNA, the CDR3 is TGCAGCGTTGAAGATCAGCGAGGGGCTTGGAAAGAGACCCAGTACTTC.

The CDR3: CASGTTYYNEQFF. Written as DNA, the CDR3 is TGTGCCAGTGGGACTACTTACTACAATGAGCAGTTCTTC. The J gene is TRBJ2-1, the V gene TRBV6-2 or TRBV6-3; 7 positions match TRBD2. The J segment lost 3 bases and the V segment lost 9 bases, leaving 5 bases of the junction unmatched. The CDR3 totals 13 residues. Per germline, CDR1 MNHEY and CDR2 SVGEGT.

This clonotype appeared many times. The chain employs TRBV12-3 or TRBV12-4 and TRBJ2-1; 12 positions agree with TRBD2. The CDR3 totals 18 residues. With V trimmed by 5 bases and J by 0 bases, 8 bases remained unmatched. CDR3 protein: CASSPGLAGTSSYNEQFF. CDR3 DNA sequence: TGTGCCAGCAGTCCCGGACTAGCGGGGACCAGCTCCTACAATGAGCAGTTCTTC.

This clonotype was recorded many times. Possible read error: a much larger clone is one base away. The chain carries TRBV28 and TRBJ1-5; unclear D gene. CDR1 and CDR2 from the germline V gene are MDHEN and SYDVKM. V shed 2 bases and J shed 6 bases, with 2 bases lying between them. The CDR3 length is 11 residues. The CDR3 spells CASSLSQPQHF. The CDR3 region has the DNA TGTGCCAGCAGTTTAAGTCAGCCCCAGCATTTT.

The CDR3 loop is CASSSGTGLSSYEQYF. The CDR3 DNA reads as TGTGCCAGCAGTTCGGGGACAGGCCTGAGCTCCTACGAGCAGTACTTC. The J gene is TRBJ2-7, the V gene TRBV27, with TRBD1 matching over 8 bases. The germline V gene encodes CDR1 MNHEY and CDR2 SMNVEV (reference sequence). The CDR3 is 16 amino acids. J lost 0 bases, V lost 4 bases, and 8 bases had no gene match.

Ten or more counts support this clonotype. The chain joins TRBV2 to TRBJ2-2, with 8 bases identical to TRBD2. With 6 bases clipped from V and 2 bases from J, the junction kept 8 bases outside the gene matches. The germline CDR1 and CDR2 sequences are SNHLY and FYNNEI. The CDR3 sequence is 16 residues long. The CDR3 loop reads CASSQLAASNTGELFF. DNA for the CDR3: TGTGCCAGCAGCCAACTAGCGGCAAGTAACACCGGGGAGCTGTTTTTT.

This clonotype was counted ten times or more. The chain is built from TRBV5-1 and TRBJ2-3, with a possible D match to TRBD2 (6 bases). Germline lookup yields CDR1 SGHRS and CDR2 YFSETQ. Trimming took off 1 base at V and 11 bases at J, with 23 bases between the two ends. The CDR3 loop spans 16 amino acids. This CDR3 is CASSLSYGGDPRRQYF. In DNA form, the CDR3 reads TGCGCCAGCAGCTTGTCGTATGGAGGGGACCCGAGAAGGCAGTATTTT.

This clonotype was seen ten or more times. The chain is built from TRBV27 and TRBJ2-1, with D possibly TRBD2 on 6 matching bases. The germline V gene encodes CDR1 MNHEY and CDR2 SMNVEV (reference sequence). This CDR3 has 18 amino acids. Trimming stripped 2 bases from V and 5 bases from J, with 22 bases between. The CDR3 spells CASSLMGSRDLKNNEQFF. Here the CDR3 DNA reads TGTGCCAGCAGTTTAATGGGCTCCCGGGACTTAAAAAACAATGAGCAGTTCTTC.

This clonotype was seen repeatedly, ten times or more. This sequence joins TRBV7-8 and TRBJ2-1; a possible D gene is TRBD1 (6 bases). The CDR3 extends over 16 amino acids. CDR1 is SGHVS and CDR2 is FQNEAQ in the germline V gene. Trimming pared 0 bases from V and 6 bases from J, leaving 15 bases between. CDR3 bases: TGTGCCAGCAGCTTAGCGAGCCAGGGGTTCCGCAATGAGCAGTTCTTC. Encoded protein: CASSLASQGFRNEQFF.

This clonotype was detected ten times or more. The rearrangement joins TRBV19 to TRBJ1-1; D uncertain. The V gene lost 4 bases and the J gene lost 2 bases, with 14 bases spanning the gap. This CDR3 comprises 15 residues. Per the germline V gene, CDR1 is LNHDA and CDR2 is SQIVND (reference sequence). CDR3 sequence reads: CASSTAGSSNTEAFF. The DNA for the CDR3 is TGTGCCAGTAGTACCGCCGGCAGTTCTAACACTGAAGCTTTCTTT. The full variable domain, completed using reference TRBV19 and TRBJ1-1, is DGGITQSPKYLFRKEGQNVTLSCEQNLNHDAMYWYRQDPGQGLRLIYYSQIVNDFQKGDIAEGYSVSREKKESFPLTVTSAQKNPTAFYLCASSTAGSSNTEAFFGQGTRLTVV.

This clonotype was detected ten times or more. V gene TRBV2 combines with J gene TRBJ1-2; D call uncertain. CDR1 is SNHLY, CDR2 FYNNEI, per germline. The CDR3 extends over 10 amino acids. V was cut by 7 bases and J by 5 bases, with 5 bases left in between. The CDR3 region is CASKAYGYTF. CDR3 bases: TGTGCCAGCAAGGCGTATGGCTACACCTTC.

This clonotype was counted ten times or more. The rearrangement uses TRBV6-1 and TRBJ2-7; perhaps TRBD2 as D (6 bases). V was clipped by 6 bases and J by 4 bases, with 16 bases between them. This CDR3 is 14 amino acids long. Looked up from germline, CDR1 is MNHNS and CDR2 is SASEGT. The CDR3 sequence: CASRKPAGNYEQYF. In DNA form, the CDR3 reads TGTGCCAGCAGAAAGCCCGCGGGGAATTACGAGCAGTACTTC.

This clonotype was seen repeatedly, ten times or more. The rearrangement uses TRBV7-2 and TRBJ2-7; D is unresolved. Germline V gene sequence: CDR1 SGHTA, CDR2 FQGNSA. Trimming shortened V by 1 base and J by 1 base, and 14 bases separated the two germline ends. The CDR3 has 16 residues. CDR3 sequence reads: CASSLEFSGLSYEQYF. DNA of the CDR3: TGTGCCAGCAGCTTAGAGTTCTCAGGATTATCCTACGAGCAGTACTTC.

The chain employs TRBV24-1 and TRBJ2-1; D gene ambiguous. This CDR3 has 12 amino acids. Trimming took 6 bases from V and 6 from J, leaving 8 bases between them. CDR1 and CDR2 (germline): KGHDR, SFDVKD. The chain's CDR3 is CATSFMGNEQFF. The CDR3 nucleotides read TGTGCCACCAGTTTCATGGGCAATGAGCAGTTCTTC.

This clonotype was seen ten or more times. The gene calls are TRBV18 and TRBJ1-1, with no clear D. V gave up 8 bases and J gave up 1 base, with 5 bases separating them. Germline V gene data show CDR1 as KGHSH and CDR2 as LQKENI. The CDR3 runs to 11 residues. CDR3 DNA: TGTGCCAGCAGCCCGAACACTGAAGCTTTCTTT. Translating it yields CASSPNTEAFF.

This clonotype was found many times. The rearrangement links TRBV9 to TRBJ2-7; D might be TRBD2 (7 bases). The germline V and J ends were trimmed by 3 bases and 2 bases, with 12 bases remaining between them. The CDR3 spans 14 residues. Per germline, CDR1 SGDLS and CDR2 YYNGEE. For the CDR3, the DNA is TGTGCCAGCAGCGATGGGGGGGACACCTACGAGCAGTACTTC. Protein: CASSDGGDTYEQYF. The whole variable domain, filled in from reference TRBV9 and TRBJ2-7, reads DSGVTQTPKHLITATGQRVTLRCSPRSGDLSVYWYQQSLDQGLQFLIQYYNGEERAKGNILERFSAQQFPDLHSELNLSSLELGDSALYFCASSDGGDTYEQYFGPGTRLTVT.

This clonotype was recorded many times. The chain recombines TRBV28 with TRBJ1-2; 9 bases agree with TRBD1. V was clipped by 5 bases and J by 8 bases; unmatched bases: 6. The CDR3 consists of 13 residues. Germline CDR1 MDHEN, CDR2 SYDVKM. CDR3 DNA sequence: TGTGCCAGCAGTCCCGGGACAGGGTTAGGCTACACCTTC. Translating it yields CASSPGTGLGYTF.